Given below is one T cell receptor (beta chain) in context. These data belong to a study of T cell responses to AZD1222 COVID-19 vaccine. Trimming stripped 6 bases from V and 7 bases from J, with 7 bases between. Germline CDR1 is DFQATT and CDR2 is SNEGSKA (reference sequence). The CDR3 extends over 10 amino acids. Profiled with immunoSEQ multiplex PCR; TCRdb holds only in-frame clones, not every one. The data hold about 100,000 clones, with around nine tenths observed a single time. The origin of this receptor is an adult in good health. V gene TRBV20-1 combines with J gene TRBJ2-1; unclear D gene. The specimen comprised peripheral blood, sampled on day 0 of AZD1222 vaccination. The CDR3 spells CSAAWNEQFF. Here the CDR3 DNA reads TGCAGTGCAGCATGGAATGAGCAGTTCTTC.